Presented here are 2 T cell receptor beta chains from one specimen sequenced in a study of CD8 T cells in ankylosing spondylitis (dated by TCRdb to the late 2010s). The library was generated by 5' RACE. TCRdb lists the instrument as Illumina HiSeq 2500. TCRdb redid the processing of the public reads, applying fastp at Q25 and MiXCR, and retained in-frame beta chains. CDR3 protein duplicates are merged, each entry listing the most common genes and DNA. Present in this sample are about 300,000 distinct CDR3 sequences, less than 25% of which were seen just once. The leading ten clones occupy about 4% of the sample. The sample consisted of blood, either unsorted or a sorted T cell fraction (not recorded which). The receptors stem from a female donor with ankylosing spondylitis or in good health (not recorded which).

This chain uses TRBV12-3 or TRBV12-4 with TRBJ1-1, with D unclear. V shed 5 bases and J shed 1 base, with 14 bases lying between them. The CDR3 runs 15 residues. The CDR3 sequence is CASSPSGGRNTEAFF. CDR3 DNA: TGTGCCAGCAGTCCCTCTGGAGGAAGGAACACTGAAGCTTTCTTT.

The table lists this clonotype with many counts. The chain uses TRBV12-3 or TRBV12-4 and TRBJ2-2, with D perhaps matching TRBD1 (6 bases). Trimming removed 6 bases from V and 5 bases from J, with 10 bases in between. This CDR3 has 13 residues. This CDR3 is CASRQGSTGELFF. As DNA, the CDR3 is TGTGCCAGCAGACAGGGTTCGACCGGGGAGCTGTTTTTT.